This record concerns one T cell receptor (beta chain) sequence. The specificity of this receptor is unknown. The input lacks base qualities; no much larger clone sits a single base away. The protocol used for the library was the immunoSEQ multiplex PCR assay. For the multiplex PCR, a mixture combining 60 forward primers for TCR Vbeta segments and 13 reverse primers for TCR Jbeta segments was used. The CDR3 region of rearranged TCR beta genes was amplified from genomic DNA with a multiplex PCR assay. On the Illumina HiSeq System, the amplified TCR beta libraries were sequenced as 87-base-pair reads. Per the source publication's procedure: A later analysis counted approximately 76 million unique TCR beta chains across the roughly 700 repertoires, and 10 million to 11 million of these chains were shared by at least two donors. To remove PCR and sequencing errors, raw reads were error-corrected and collapsed into unique sequences using a nearest-neighbor algorithm that merged closely related sequences. To assign V, D and J gene segments, CDR3 sequences were aligned to IMGT reference sequences. For a sequence to be retained, a match of at least six nucleotides was required to both a V gene segment and a J gene segment. Rearrangements were called productive when the CDR3 lacked stop codons and stayed in frame with V and J; all others were non-productive. Following IMGT convention, CDR3 was defined as the stretch from the second conserved V-encoded cysteine up to the conserved J-encoded phenylalanine. The earlier analysis of 587 of the donors excluded sequences that lacked an unambiguous match to a single V gene segment. In an earlier analysis of 500 to 750 of the donors, V segments were called functional above 56.7% productive rearrangements and were called segregating when the between-donor standard deviation exceeded 5%. A statistical classification framework was developed to diagnose cytomegalovirus status using the catalog of TCR beta chain sequences. A later analysis assigned V and J genes by comparing TCR nucleotide sequences with IMGT/GENE-DB human TR gene sequences. The TCRdist pipeline was used in a later analysis to assign CDR3 sequences and most-parsimonious VDJ recombination scenarios. In a later analysis, every TCR beta chain was defined by the combination of its CDR3 amino acid sequence and its V-gene family, and reads without a unique V-gene family were dropped. To address suspected cross-contamination and a sequencing artifact, a later analysis removed several hundred highly shared, low-generation-probability nucleotide sequences. For each public chain, a later analysis derived a clonal expansion index from normalized ranks of inferred template counts within each repertoire. A later analysis computed generation probabilities with a VDJ recombination model fitted to out-of-frame rearrangements, and checked the results against IGoR. In a later analysis, hypergeometric tests were used to score TCR-TCR, TCR-HLA and TCR-CMV co-occurrence, with a repertoire-size bias correction applied to TCR pairs. In a later analysis, false discovery rates were estimated by permuting HLA or CMV assignments 20 times. In a later analysis, co-occurring TCRs were grouped using DBSCAN, and TCRdist sequence similarity was added for clustering within HLA-allele-positive subsets. Repertoires with fewer than 30,000 or more than 120,000 public chains were left out of co-occurrence clustering, as were about 5 repertoires with anomalous nucleotide sharing. The immuneACCESS repertoire file appears here via TCRdb, limited to in-frame rearrangements. These files lack a portion of the clones; in checked studies, under half of the deficit traces to unresolved V genes, and the cause of the others is not known. V, J and clone size derive from that table, while D and trimming were established from the DNA sequence. The sample has 100,000 to 150,000 clones on record, approximately 83% of them singletons. Jointly, the top ten make up roughly 3.7% of the sample.

This entry belongs to a study of cytomegalovirus exposure and HLA in healthy donors (dated by TCRdb to the late 2010s). Regarding the complete study: In an earlier analysis of 587 of the donors, under 300 Gb of sequence data and 95 million to 130 million unique TCR beta sequences from 180 million or so T cells were reported. Rather than drawing on any new phenotypic data, the later analysis identified candidate immune exposures from TCR beta sequences and the way those sequences occurred across donors. A later genetic analysis took genome-wide SNP genotypes for 398 of the 666 donors and used that subset as a discovery cohort. The study was designed to test whether signatures of past pathogen exposure could be identified by cataloging public T cell receptors. To study patterns of TCR occurrence, a later analysis re-analyzed previously published TCR beta repertoires from 500 to 850 donors and added high-resolution HLA genotyping. To predict cytomegalovirus infection status, the study combined high-throughput TCR immunosequencing, statistical association of individual TCRs with disease status, and machine learning. Typing coverage differed by locus: A, B, C, DRB1 and DQB1 were typed in about 629-640 donors, DQA1 in about 500, DPA1 in roughly 590, and DPB1 in around 440. An early release covering over 500 HLA-typed donors comprised approximately 290 gigabases of sequencing data and around 80 million unique TCR sequences. The genetic ancestry cluster associated with self-reported Caucasian donors included about four fifths of the approximately 410 genotyped donors. Class I and class II HLA loci were covered by the typing at four-digit resolution. Donor age, sex, ethnicity and CMV serostatus were collected together with the repertoire data. All discovery cohort repertoires had been generated using a single sequencing platform. A separate validation cohort of some 130 different subjects was used in addition to the approximately 610-subject first cohort. In an earlier analysis of more than 550 of the donors, high-throughput TCR beta sequencing was used to judge whether each TCR beta V gene segment behaved as functional or pseudogenic. Roughly 5 DR-DQ haplotypes were treated as single units for association and clustering because of strong linkage in the cohort. Across under 500 genotyped donors of the cohort, an average of approximately 200,000 unique TCR beta nucleotide sequences per donor were sequenced, and around 20% of those sequences were non-productive. Using immunosequencing, the study profiled T cell repertoires from about 610 subjects and related those repertoires to cytomegalovirus serostatus.

Looking up the germline V gene yields CDR1 LGHNA and CDR2 YNFKEQ. Spanning cysteine to phenylalanine, the CDR3 consists of 16 amino acids. The retained sequence is limited to the CDR3, 48 bases, with the frame set at the first base. After removal of 0 bases from V and 4 bases from J, the junction retains 5 bases not matched to a gene. In total, just over 650 healthy bone marrow donors made up the cohort. All cohort members were sampled while nominally healthy, although unrecorded immune exposures were likely present. The donor was CMV seropositive and belonged to the group of 250 to 300 seropositive cohort members. A peripheral blood sample was provided by each donor, and peripheral blood mononuclear cells were used for TCR beta sequencing. The Qiagen DNeasy Blood Extraction Kit was used to extract genomic DNA from the blood cell samples. General conclusions and limits of the study: In a later analysis, TCR association rates were found to vary across HLA loci, with the most associated TCRs seen for DRB1 alleles and the fewest for HLA-C alleles. The study gave a list of some 150 TCR beta chains associated with cytomegalovirus. Linkage disequilibrium might explain the correlated functional status among segregating V segments, but an unknown experimental factor could not be ruled out. A later analysis found that most CMV-associated TCR beta chains appeared HLA-restricted, with HLA associations seemingly driven largely by CMV exposure. Because counts were too low, seventeen rarely observed V segments, including chromosome 9 orphons, were left out of the earlier analysis of 500 to 650 of the donors. In a later analysis, some 18,000 TCR beta sequences were associated with specific HLA alleles at a false discovery rate of 0.05. Most TCR sequences were seen in very few donors, while some public TCRs were found in many individuals. The presence/absence analyses assumed that sequencing depth was roughly uniform across donors, and that assumption may not be true. Because the 87-base-pair reads could not distinguish some IMGT-functional V segments, including TRBV6-2 and TRBV6-3, those segments were excluded. A few of the identified cytomegalovirus-associated TCR beta chains were confirmed in vitro to be specific for cytomegalovirus antigens. Cytomegalovirus status was reported to be diagnosed by the classifier with high specificity and sensitivity in both the original and validation cohorts. A further reported finding was that TCR beta sequences accurately predicted the HLA-A and HLA-B alleles for most subjects in the first cohort. A later genetic analysis associated a missense DCLRE1C variant with V-gene and J-gene trimming of TCR beta chains, and an independent cohort replicated the association. Immune exposure information for the cohort was limited to CMV serostatus. A later analysis found that HLA-associated TCR beta chains were more clonally expanded and had lower generation probabilities than equally common non-associated chains. An earlier analysis of 450 to 750 of the donors showed that most TCR beta V segments appeared in productive rearrangements either about 87% or about 30% of the time, which broadly matched IMGT annotations. It was suggested by the authors that the approach could potentially be generalized to other disease states and immunological phenotypes. The cohort was sequenced for TCR beta chains only, and without alpha or paired-chain data the features that could be detected were limited. In a later genetic analysis, fewer N-insertions in productive TCRs were reported among donors in an Asian-associated ancestry cluster than the 666-donor mean. Several of the top co-occurrence clusters appeared to be linked to parvovirus B19, influenza, CMV and Epstein-Barr virus, according to a later analysis. Because HLA typing was unavailable for some donors at each locus, only the typed subset was used in association tests. A cluster of highly shared sequence variants was judged likely to represent a technical artifact of the sequencing pipeline. When HLA alleles, especially DR and DQ, strongly co-occurred, attributing TCR associations to individual alleles was difficult.

Rearrangement joined TRBV4-2 to TRBJ2-7; 11 of the junction bases match TRBD2. This TCR was sampled from a woman between 35 and 50 years old in good health and CMV-seropositive. The specimen was PBMCs. The DNA reads as follows: TGTGCCAGCAGCCAAGAGAAACTAGCGGGAGAGTACGAGCAGTACTTC. Its translation is CASSQEKLAGEYEQYF.